This T cell receptor (beta chain) was captured in a study of Graves' ophthalmopathy and Graves' hyperthyroidism. Study information: Hyperthyroidism qualified as stable when ophthalmopathy did not develop within 18 months of follow-up. Study-wide findings and caveats: Discrimination between ophthalmopathy and stable hyperthyroidism by a 13-signature model showed about 88% sensitivity and less than 84% specificity. Predictions made by the model for ophthalmopathy progression reached approximately 70% sensitivity and less than 80% specificity. Most thyroid clonotypes with frequency above 0.001 were detected in blood too.

A remark on this clonotype: Antigen specificity is unknown.

RNA transcripts yielded amplified TCR beta CDR3 regions. A first-round RT-PCR used HTBI primers, followed by a second-round multiplex PCR. MiXCR, applied by TCRdb to the multiplex PCR reads, yields one record per CDR3 protein. The repertoire holds 580,000 or so distinct CDR3 sequences, about 35% seen once, with about 4.6% in the top ten. CDR3 length equals 14 residues. The V end was cut by 6 bases, the J end by 3 bases, with 12 bases between. The chain combines TRBV12-3 or TRBV12-4 with TRBJ1-5; a possible D gene is TRBD1 (6 bases). This TCR was sampled from an adult man with Graves' hyperthyroidism. The specimen sequenced was peripheral blood or thyroid tissue (not recorded which). The DNA of the CDR3 is TGTGCCAGCAGGACAGGTAGCTCCAATCAGCCCCAGCATTTT. Amino acid sequence: CASRTGSSNQPQHF.